The 10 T cell receptor beta chains below come from one sample, sequenced in a study of shared clonotypes between healthy human individuals. Repertoires were generated with immunoSEQ multiplex PCR, while TCRdb's copy carries only in-frame clones and drops some. The table shows millions of clones, with 90% to 95% occurring only once. Sequenced: naive CD4+ T cells sorted from blood. Indicated subset: CD45RA+ positively selected. The source is a man younger than 35 in good health.

The chain carries TRBV30 and TRBJ2-7, with D possibly being TRBD1 (5 bases). The V gene's germline CDR1 is GTSNPN and CDR2 SVGIG (reference sequence). This CDR3 has 15 amino acids. Deletions cut 0 bases from V and 3 bases from J, with 15 bases between. CDR3 DNA sequence: TGTGCCTGGAGTGTACCCGGCAGGGCGATCTACGAGCAGTACTTC. Protein product: CAWSVPGRAIYEQYF.

The genes are TRBV4-3 and TRBJ2-1; the D is unclear. CDR1 is LGHNA and CDR2 is YSLEER in the germline V gene. The ends were cut back, 5 bases at V and 3 bases at J, with 11 bases in the middle. CDR3 size: 14 residues. The CDR3 DNA reads as TGCGCCAGCAGCTTGCAGACGGTCTACAATGAGCAGTTCTTC. Translating it yields CASSLQTVYNEQFF.

With respect to this clone: The same CDR3 arises from other DNA sequences in this sample as well. The chain employs TRBV11-3 and TRBJ2-7; 11 bases line up with TRBD2. The germline gives CDR1 SGHNT, CDR2 YENEEA. The CDR3 consists of 15 residues. Germline trimming cut 2 bases from V and 0 bases from J; bases unmatched to any gene: 0. Here the CDR3 reads CASSLTSGGSYEQYF. CDR3 DNA sequence: TGTGCCAGCAGCTTAACTAGCGGGGGCTCCTACGAGCAGTACTTC.

V usage is TRBV4-1 and J usage is TRBJ2-7; the D gene is possibly TRBD1 (6 bases). The CDR3 covers 18 residues. CDR1 is MGHRA, CDR2 YSYEKL, per germline. Trimming cost V 2 bases and J 3 bases, with 23 bases left between them. The CDR3 DNA reads TGCGCCAGCAGCCAATGGATCCGGGACAAACTTCGCTACTACGAGCAGTACTTC. This translates into CASSQWIRDKLRYYEQYF.

This sequence joins TRBV27 and TRBJ1-1, with D possibly TRBD1 on 5 matching bases. This CDR3 region has 13 residues. Germline assignment: CDR1 MNHEY and CDR2 SMNVEV (reference sequence). Trimming took 6 bases from V and 1 from J, leaving 9 bases between them. CDR3 protein: CASRGRQNTEAFF. For the CDR3, the DNA is TGTGCCAGCAGGGGACGGCAGAACACTGAAGCTTTCTTT.

The rearrangement uses TRBV10-3 and TRBJ2-1, with 9 bases that match TRBD1. V shed 3 bases, J shed 7 bases, and the junction held 7 bases outside the gene matches. Germline assignment: CDR1 ENHRY and CDR2 SYGVKD. The CDR3 loop spans 15 amino acids. As DNA, the CDR3 is TGTGCCATCAGTGAAAGACAGGGGGGGTTAAATGAGCAGTTCTTC. Translation: CAISERQGGLNEQFF.

The chain recombines TRBV6-5 with TRBJ2-5; D not resolved. The J call is doubtful: the DNA matches TRBJ2-7 better. Germline V CDR1 and CDR2: MNHEY, SVGAGI. The CDR3 extends over 14 amino acids. The CDR3 DNA sequence: TGTGCCAGCAGGGTGTTAGGTGGGGATTACGAGCAGTACTTC. Its protein is CASRVLGGDYEQYF.

A single count supports this clone. This chain joins TRBV6-1 and TRBJ2-1; D remains ambiguous. The germline V gene has CDR1 MNHNS and CDR2 SASEGT. This CDR3 is 19 amino acids long. Trimming took off 3 bases at V and 5 bases at J, with 26 bases between the two ends. The CDR3 bases are TGTGCCAGCAGTGAGGGCGCCCCTGGATTCGGCCCCCTAGACAATGAGCAGTTCTTC. It encodes CASSEGAPGFGPLDNEQFF.

This clone has only one observation. The chain uses TRBV7-2 and TRBJ2-2, with 7 bases lining up with TRBD2. The CDR3 has 17 residues. V shed 5 bases, J shed 0 bases, and the junction held 9 bases outside the gene matches. Germline values: CDR1 SGHTA, CDR2 FQGNSA. The CDR3 region has the DNA TGTGCCAGCAGCCTCGGGGGGAGCGGGACGAACACCGGGGAGCTGTTTTTT. Amino acid sequence: CASSLGGSGTNTGELFF.

This clone was observed once. Other nucleotide sequences from this sample produce the same CDR3. The V call is TRBV5-1, the J call TRBJ1-1; unclear D gene. The germline CDR1 and CDR2 sequences are SGHRS and YFSETQ. Deletions cut 0 bases from V and 2 bases from J, with 11 bases between. The CDR3 has 15 amino acids. The chain's CDR3 is CASSLAGGLNTEAFF. The CDR3 DNA reads as TGCGCCAGCAGCTTGGCGGGCGGTTTAAACACTGAAGCTTTCTTT.